The table lists the clone carrying this TCR beta chain with a few counts. Germline V CDR1 and CDR2: DFQATT, SNEGSKA (reference sequence). Trimming removed 7 bases from V and 8 bases from J, with 29 bases in between. There are 16 residues in the CDR3. The library protocol tagged individual cDNA molecules with unique molecular identifiers. From the 5' RACE reads, TCRdb called clonotypes with MiXCR, one entry per CDR3 protein. The table records roughly 100,000 distinct CDR3 sequences, about 12% of them present only once. These data belong to a study of early T cells in non-severe SARS-CoV-2 infection. The wider study: Unpaired chains resulted from sequencing bulk RNA of unsorted whole blood.

This sequence was found in an adult who was a healthcare worker with PCR-confirmed SARS-CoV-2 infection or an uninfected control (not recorded which). This chain uses TRBV20-1 with TRBJ1-2; D ambiguous. Source material: whole blood. CDR3 bases: TGCAGTGTTTGGGGTAGGACGCCGAAGGTCCTATGGGGCTACACCTTC. Its translation is CSVWGRTPKVLWGYTF.